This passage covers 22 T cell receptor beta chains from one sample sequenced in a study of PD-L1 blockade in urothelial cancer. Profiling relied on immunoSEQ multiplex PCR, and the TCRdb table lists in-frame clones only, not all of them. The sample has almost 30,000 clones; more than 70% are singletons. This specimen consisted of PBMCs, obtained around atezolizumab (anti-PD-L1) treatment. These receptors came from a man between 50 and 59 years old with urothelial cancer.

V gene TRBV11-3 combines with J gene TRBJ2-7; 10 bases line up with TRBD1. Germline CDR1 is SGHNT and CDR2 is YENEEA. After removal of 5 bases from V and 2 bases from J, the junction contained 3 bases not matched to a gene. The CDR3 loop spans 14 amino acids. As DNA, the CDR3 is TGTGCCAGCAGCACTGGACAGGGGGCCTACGAGCAGTACTTC. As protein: CASSTGQGAYEQYF. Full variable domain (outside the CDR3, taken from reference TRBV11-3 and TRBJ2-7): EAGVVQSPRYKIIEKKQPVAFWCNPISGHNTLYWYLQNLGQGPELLIRYENEEAVDDSQLPKDRFSAERLKGVDSTLKIQPAELGDSAVYLCASSTGQGAYEQYFGPGTRLTVT.

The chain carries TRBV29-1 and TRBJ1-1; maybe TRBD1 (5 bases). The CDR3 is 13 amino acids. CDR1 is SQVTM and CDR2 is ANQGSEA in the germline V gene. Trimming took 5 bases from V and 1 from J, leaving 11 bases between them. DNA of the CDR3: TGCAGCGTTTTAAGGGGCGCGAACACTGAAGCTTTCTTT. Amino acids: CSVLRGANTEAFF.

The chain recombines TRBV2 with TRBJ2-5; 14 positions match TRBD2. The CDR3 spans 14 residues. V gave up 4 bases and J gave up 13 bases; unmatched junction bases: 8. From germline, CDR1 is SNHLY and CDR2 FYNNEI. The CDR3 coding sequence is TGTGCCAGCAGTGGGGGACTAGCGGGGGCGCTTGGGTACTTC. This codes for CASSGGLAGALGYF.

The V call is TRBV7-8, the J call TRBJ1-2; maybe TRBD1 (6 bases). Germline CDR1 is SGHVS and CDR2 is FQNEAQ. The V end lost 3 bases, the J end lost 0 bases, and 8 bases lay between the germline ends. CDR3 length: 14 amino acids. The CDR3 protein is CASSLTGTNYGYTF. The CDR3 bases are TGTGCCAGCAGCTTGACAGGCACTAACTATGGCTACACCTTC.

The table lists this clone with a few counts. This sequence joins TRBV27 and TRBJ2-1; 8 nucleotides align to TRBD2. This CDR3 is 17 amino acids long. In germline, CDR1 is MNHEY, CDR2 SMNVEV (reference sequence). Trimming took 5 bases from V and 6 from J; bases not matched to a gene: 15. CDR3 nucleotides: TGTGCCAGCAGTCCCTTTGGAGGGGTAGCGGGATCCAATGAGCAGTTCTTC. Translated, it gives CASSPFGGVAGSNEQFF.

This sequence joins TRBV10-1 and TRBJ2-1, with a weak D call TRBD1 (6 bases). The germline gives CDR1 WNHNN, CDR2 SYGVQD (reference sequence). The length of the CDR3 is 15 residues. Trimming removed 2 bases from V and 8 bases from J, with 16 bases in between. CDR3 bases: TGCGCCAGCAGTGAGGTGGTAGGGGGAGTCGATGAGCAGTTCTTC. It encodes CASSEVVGGVDEQFF.

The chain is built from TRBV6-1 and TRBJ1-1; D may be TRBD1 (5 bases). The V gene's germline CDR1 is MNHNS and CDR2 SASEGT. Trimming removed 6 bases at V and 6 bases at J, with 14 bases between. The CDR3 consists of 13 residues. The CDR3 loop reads CASRDGHIPEAFF. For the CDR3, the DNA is TGTGCCAGCAGGGACGGACATATTCCTGAAGCTTTCTTT.

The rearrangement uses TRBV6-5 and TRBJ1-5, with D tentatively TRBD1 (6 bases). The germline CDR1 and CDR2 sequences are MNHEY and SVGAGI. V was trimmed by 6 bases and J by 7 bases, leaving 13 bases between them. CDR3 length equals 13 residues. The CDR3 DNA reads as TGTGCCAGCAGCCCCGGGACACAACAGCCCCAGCATTTT. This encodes CASSPGTQQPQHF.

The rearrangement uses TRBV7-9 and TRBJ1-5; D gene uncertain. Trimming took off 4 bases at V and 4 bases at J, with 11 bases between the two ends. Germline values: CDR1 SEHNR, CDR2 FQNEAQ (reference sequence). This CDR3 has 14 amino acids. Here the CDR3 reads CASSSGLINQPQHF. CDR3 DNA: TGTGCCAGCAGCTCCGGACTGATAAATCAGCCCCAGCATTTT. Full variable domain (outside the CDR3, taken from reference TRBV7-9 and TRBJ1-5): DTGVSQNPRHKITKRGQNVTFRCDPISEHNRLYWYRQTLGQGPEFLTYFQNEAQLEKSRLLSDRFSAERPKGSFSTLEIQRTEQGDSAMYLCASSSGLINQPQHFGDGTRLSIL.

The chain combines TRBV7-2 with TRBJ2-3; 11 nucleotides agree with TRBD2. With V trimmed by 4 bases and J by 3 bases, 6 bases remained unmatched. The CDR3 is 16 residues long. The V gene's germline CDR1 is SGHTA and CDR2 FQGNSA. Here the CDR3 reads CASSSLLAGVTDTQYF. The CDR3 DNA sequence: TGTGCCAGCAGCTCCCTACTAGCGGGAGTTACAGATACGCAGTATTTT. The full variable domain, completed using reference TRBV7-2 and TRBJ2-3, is GAGVSQSPSNKVTEKGKDVELRCDPISGHTALYWYRQSLGQGLEFLIYFQGNSAPDKSGLPSDRFSAERTGGSVSTLTIQRTQQEDSAVYLCASSSLLAGVTDTQYFGPGTRLTVL.

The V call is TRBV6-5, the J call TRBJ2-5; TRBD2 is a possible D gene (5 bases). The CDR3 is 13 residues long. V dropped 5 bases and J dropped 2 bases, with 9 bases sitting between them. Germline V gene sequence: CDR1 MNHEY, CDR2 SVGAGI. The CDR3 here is CASSPPGQETQYF. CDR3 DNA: TGTGCCAGCAGTCCCCCGGGGCAAGAGACCCAGTACTTC.

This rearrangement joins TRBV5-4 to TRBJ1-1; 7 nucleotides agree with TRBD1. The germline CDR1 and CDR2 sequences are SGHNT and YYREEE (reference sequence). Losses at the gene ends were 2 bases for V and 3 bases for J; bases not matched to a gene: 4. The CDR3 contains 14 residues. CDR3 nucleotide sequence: TGTGCCAGCAGCTTAGGCAGGGGGGACACTGAAGCTTTCTTT. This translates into CASSLGRGDTEAFF.

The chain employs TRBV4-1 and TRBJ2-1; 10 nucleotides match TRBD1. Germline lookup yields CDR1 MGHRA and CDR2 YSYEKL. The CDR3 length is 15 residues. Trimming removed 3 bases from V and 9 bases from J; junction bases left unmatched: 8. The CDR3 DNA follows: TGCGCCAGCAGCCAGTCGGGACAGGGGTTTGGTGAGCAGTTCTTC. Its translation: CASSQSGQGFGEQFF.

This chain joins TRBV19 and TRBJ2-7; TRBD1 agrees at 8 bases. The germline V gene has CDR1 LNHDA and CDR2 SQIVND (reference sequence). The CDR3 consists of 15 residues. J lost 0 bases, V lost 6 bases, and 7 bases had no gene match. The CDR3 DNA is TGTGCCAGTAGCTCTAGGACAGGGCCCTCCTACGAGCAGTACTTC. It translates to CASSSRTGPSYEQYF.

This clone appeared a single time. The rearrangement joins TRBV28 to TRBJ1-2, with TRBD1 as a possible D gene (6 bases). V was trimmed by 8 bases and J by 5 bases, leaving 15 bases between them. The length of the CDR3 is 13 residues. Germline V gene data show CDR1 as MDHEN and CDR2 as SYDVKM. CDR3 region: CASDRTSGYGYTF. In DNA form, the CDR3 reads TGTGCCAGCGACAGGACTTCGGGTTATGGCTACACCTTC.

The CDR3 sequence: CASSGRDRYNSPLHF. CDR3 sequence (DNA): TGTGCCAGCAGTGGACGGGACAGATATAATTCACCCCTCCACTTT. The chain uses TRBV28 and TRBJ1-6; TRBD1 matches at 7 bases. The CDR3 has 15 residues. Germline CDR1 is MDHEN and CDR2 is SYDVKM. The V and J ends lost 5 bases and 4 bases, in that order; junction bases with no gene match: 5.

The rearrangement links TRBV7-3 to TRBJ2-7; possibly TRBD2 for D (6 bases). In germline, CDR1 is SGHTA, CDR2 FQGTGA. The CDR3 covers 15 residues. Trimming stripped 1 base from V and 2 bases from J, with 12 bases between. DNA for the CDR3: TGTGCCAGCAGCTTAATGGAGGGTCCCACCTACGAGCAGTACTTC. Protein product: CASSLMEGPTYEQYF.

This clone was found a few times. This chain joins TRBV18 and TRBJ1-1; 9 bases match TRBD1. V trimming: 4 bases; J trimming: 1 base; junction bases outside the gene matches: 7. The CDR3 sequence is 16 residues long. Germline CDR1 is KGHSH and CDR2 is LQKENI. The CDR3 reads CASSLLPGQGNTEAFF. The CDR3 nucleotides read TGTGCCAGCTCACTGCTTCCGGGACAGGGGAACACTGAAGCTTTCTTT. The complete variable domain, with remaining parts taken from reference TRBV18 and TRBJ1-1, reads NAGVMQNPRHLVRRRGQEARLRCSPMKGHSHVYWYRQLPEEGLKFMVYLQKENIIDESGMPKERFSAEFPKEGPSILRIQQVVRGDSAAYFCASSLLPGQGNTEAFFGQGTRLTVV.

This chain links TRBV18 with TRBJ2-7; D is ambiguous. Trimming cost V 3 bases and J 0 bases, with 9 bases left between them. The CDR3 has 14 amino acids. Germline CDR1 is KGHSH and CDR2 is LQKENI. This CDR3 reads CASSPRGYSYEQYF. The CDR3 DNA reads TGTGCCAGCTCACCCAGAGGTTACTCCTACGAGCAGTACTTC.

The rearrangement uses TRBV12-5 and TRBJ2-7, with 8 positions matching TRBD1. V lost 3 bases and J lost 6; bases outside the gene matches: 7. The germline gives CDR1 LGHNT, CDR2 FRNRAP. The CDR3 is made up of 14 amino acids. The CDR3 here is CASGLGQGLSEQYF. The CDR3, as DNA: TGTGCTAGTGGTTTAGGACAGGGCCTTTCCGAGCAGTACTTC.

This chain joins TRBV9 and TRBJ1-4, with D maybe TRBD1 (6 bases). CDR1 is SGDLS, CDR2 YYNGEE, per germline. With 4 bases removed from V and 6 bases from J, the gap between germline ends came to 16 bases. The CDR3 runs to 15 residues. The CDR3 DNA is TGTGCCAGCAGCCCCAGCGGGGGGCCCGATGAAAAACTGTTTTTT. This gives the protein CASSPSGGPDEKLFF.

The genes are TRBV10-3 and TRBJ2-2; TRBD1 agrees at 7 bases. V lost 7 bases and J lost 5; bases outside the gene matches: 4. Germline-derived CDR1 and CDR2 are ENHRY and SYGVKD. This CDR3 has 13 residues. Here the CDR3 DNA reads TGTGCCATCACTAACAGGGGAACCGGGGAGCTGTTTTTT. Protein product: CAITNRGTGELFF.